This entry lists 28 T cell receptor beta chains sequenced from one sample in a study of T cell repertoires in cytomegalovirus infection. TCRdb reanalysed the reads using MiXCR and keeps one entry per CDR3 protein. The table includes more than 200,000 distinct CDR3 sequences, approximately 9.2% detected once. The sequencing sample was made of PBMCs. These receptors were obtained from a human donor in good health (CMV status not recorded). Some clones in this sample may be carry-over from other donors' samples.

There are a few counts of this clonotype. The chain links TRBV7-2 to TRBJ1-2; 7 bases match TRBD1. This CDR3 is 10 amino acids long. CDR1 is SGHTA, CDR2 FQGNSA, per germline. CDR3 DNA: TGTGCAACAGGGGACTATGGCTACACCTTC. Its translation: CATGDYGYTF.

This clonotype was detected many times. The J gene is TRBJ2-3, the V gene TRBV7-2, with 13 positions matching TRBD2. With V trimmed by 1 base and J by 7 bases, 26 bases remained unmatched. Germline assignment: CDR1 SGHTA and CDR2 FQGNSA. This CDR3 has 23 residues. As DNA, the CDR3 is TGTGCCAGCAGCTTAGAAACGGTGCTGGGGACTAGCGGGATCTCAGGGAACTTGTATACGCAGTATTTT. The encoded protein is CASSLETVLGTSGISGNLYTQYF.

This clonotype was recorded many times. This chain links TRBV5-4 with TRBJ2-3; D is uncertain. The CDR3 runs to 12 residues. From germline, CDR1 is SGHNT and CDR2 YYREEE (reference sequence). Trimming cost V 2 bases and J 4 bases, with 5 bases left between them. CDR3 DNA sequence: TGTGCCAGCAGCTTCACGGCAGATACGCAGTATTTT. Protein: CASSFTADTQYF.

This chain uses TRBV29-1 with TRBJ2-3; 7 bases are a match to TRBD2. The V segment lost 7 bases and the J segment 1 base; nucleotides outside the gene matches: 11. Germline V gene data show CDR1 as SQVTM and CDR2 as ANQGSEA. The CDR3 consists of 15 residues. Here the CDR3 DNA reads TGCAGCGCAGATCTGCGGGGAGGGCGCACAGATACGCAGTATTTT. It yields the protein CSADLRGGRTDTQYF.

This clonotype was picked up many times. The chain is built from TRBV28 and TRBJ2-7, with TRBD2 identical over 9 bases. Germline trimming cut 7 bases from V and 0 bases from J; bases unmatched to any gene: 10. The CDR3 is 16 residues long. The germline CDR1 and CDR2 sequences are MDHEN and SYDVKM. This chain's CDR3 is CASTLIAGATSYEQYF. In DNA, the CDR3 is TGTGCCAGCACTCTTATAGCGGGGGCCACCTCCTACGAGCAGTACTTC.

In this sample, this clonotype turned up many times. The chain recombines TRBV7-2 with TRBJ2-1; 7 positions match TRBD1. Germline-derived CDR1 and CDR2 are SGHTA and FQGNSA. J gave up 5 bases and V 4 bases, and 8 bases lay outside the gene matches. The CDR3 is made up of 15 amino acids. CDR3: CASSSRGQANNEQFF. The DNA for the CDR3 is TGTGCCAGCAGCTCAAGGGGGCAGGCGAACAATGAGCAGTTCTTC.

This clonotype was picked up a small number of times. CDR3 sequence (DNA): TGTGCCTCAAGACCATGGGGATCCTACGAGCAGTACTTC. The encoded protein is CASRPWGSYEQYF. The genes are TRBV28 and TRBJ2-7, with D hard to call. Looked up from germline, CDR1 is MDHEN and CDR2 is SYDVKM. The length of the CDR3 is 13 residues. V lost 11 bases to trimming and J lost 1 base, with 15 bases between them.

The CDR3 sequence: CATGQGPSEQYF. The CDR3 bases are TGTGCCACCGGACAGGGTCCGAGCGAGCAGTACTTC. The rearrangement links TRBV28 to TRBJ2-7, with 8 positions matching TRBD1. The junction had 8 bases not matched to a gene; V was cut back by 10 bases and J by 6 bases. The CDR3 has 12 residues. Germline values: CDR1 MDHEN, CDR2 SYDVKM.

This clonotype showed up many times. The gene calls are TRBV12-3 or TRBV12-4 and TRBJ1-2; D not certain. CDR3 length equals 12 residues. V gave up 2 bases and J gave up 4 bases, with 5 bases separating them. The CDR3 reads CASSLRSYGYTF. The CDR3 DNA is TGTGCCAGCAGTTTAAGATCCTATGGCTACACCTTC.

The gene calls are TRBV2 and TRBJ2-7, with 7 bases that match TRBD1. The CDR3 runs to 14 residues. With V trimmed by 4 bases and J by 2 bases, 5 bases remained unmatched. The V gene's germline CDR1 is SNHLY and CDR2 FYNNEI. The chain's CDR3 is CASSAGQRPYEQYF. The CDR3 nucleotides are TGTGCCAGCAGTGCGGGACAGAGACCCTACGAGCAGTACTTC.

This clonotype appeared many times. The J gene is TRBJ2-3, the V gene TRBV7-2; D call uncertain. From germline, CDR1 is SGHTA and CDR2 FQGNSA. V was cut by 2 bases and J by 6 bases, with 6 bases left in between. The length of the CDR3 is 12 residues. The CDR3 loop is CASSLMGDTQYF. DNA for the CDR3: TGTGCCAGCAGCTTAATGGGGGATACGCAGTATTTT.

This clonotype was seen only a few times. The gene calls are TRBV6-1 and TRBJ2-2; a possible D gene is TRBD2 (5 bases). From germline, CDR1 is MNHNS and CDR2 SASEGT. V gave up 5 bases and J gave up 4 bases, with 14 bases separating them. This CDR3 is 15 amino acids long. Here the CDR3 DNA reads TGTGCCAGCAGTAGATACGGGGATGGCACCGGGGAGCTGTTTTTT. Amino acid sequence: CASSRYGDGTGELFF.

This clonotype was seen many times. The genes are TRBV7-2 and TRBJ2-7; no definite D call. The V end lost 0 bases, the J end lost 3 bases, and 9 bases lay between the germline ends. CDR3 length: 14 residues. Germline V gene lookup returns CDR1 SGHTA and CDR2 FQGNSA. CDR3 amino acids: CASSLADLVYEQYF. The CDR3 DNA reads TGTGCCAGCAGCTTAGCGGACCTGGTCTACGAGCAGTACTTC.

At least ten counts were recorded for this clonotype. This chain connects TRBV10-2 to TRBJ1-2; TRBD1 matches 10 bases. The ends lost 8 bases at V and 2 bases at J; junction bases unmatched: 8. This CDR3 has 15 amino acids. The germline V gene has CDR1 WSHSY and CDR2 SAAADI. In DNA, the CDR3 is TGCGCCAGCGACGACACGGGACAGGGGAACTATGGCTACACCTTC. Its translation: CASDDTGQGNYGYTF.

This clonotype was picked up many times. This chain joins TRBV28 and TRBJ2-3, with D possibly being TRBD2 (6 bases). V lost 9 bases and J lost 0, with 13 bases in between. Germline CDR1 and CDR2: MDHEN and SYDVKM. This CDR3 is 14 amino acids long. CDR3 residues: CASRGRESTDTQYF. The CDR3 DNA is TGTGCCAGTAGGGGCCGGGAGAGCACAGATACGCAGTATTTT.

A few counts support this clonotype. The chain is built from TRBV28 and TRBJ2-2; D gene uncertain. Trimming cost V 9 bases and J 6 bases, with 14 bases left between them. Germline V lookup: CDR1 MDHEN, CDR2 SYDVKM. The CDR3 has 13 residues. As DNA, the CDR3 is TGTGCCAGTTACCTTGGAGTGGCCGGGGAGCTGTTTTTT. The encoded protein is CASYLGVAGELFF.

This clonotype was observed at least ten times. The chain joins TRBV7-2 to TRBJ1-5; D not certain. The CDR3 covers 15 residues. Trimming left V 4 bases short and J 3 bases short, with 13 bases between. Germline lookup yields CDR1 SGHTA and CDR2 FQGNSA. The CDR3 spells CASSSQSRLNQPQHF. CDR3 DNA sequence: TGTGCCAGCAGCTCCCAGAGCCGCCTCAATCAGCCCCAGCATTTT.

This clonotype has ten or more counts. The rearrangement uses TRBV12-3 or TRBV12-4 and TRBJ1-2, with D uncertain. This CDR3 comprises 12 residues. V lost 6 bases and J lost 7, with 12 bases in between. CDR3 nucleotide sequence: TGTGCCAGCAGCTGGGATAGTGGTGGCTACACCTTC. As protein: CASSWDSGGYTF.

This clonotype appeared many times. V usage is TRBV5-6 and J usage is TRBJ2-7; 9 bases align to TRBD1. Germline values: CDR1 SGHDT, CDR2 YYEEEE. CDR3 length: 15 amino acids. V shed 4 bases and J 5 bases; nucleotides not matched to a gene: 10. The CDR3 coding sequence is TGTGCCAGCAGCCCACCGGGACAGGGCACCCACGAGCAGTACTTC. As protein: CASSPPGQGTHEQYF. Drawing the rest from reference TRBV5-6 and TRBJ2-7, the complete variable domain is DAGVTQSPTHLIKTRGQQVTLRCSPKSGHDTVSWYQQALGQGPQFIFQYYEEEERQRGNFPDRFSGHQFPNYSSELNVNALLLGDSALYLCASSPPGQGTHEQYFGPGTRLTVT.

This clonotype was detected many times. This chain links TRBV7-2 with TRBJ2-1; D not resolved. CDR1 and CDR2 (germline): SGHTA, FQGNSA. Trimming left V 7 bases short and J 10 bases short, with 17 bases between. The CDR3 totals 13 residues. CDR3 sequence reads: CASIPEVGYEQFF. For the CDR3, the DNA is TGTGCCAGCATCCCAGAGGTGGGATACGAGCAGTTCTTC. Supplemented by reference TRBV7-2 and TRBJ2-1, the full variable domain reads GAGVSQSPSNKVTEKGKDVELRCDPISGHTALYWYRQSLGQGLEFLIYFQGNSAPDKSGLPSDRFSAERTGGSVSTLTIQRTQQEDSAVYLCASIPEVGYEQFFGPGTRLTVL.

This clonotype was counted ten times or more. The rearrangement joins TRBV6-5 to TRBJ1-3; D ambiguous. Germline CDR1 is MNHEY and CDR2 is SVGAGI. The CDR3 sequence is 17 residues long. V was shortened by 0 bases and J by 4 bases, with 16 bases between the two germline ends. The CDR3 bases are TGTGCCAGCAGTTACTCGGCCTTTCAAAGGAGGGGAAACACCATATATTTT. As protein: CASSYSAFQRRGNTIYF.

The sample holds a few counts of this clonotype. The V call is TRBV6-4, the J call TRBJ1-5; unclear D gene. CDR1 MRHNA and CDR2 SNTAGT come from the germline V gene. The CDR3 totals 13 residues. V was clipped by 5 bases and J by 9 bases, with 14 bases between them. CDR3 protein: CASSRTLETPQHF. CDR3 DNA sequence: TGTGCCAGCAGTAGGACCCTGGAGACGCCCCAGCATTTT.

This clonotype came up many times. The CDR3 DNA reads as TGCAGTGCTAGACCAGGGTACAATGAGCAGTTCTTC. As protein: CSARPGYNEQFF. J is TRBJ2-1 and V is TRBV20-1; tentative D call: TRBD1 (5 bases). V was shortened by 2 bases and J by 4 bases, with 6 bases between the two germline ends. There are 12 residues in the CDR3. In germline, CDR1 is DFQATT, CDR2 SNEGSKA (reference sequence).

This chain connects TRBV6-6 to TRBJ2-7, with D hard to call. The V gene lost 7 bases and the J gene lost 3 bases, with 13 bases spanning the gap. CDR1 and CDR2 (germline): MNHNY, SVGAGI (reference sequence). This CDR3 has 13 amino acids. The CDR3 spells CASTRHPDYEQYF. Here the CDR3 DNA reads TGTGCCAGCACTCGACATCCTGACTACGAGCAGTACTTC.

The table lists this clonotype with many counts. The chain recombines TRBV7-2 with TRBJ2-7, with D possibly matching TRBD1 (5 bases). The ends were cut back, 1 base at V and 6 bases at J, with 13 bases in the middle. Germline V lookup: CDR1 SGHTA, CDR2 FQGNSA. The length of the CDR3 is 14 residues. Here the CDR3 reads CASSLDSDRGEQYF. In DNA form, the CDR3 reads TGTGCCAGCAGCTTAGACAGTGACAGAGGCGAGCAGTACTTC.

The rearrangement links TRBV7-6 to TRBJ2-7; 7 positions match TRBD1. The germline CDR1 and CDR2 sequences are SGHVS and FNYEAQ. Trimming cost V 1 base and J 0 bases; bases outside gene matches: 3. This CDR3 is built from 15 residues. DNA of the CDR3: TGTGCCAGCAGCTTAGGGTCAGGGGGCTCCTACGAGCAGTACTTC. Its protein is CASSLGSGGSYEQYF.

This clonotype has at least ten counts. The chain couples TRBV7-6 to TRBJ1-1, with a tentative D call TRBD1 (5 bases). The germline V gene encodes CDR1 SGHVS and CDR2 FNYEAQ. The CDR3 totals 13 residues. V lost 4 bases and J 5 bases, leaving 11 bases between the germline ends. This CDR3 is CASSYRWGTEAFF. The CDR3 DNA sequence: TGTGCCAGCAGCTATCGCTGGGGGACTGAAGCTTTCTTT.

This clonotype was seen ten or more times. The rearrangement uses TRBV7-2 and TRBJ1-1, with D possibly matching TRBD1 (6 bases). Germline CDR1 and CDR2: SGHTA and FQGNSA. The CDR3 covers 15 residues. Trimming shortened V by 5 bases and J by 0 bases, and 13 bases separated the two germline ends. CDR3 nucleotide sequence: TGTGCCAGCAGCCGGAGGGGGGATTTGAACACTGAAGCTTTCTTT. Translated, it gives CASSRRGDLNTEAFF.